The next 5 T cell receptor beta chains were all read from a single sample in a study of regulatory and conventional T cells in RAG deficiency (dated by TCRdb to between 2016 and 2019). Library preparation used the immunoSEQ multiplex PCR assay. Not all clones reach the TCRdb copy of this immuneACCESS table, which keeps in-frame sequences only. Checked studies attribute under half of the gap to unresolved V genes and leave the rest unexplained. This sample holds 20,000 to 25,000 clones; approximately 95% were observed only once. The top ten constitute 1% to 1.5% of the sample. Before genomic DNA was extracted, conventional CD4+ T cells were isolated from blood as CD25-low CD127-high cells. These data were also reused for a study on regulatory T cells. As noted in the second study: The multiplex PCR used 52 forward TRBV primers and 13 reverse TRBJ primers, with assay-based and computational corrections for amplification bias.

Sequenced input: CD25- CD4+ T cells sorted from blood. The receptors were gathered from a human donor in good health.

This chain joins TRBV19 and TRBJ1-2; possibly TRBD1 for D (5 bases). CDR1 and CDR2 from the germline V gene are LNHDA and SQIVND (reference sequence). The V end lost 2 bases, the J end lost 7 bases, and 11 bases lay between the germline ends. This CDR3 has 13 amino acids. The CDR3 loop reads CASSISRERGYTF. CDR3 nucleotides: TGTGCCAGTAGTATAAGCAGGGAACGTGGCTACACCTTC.

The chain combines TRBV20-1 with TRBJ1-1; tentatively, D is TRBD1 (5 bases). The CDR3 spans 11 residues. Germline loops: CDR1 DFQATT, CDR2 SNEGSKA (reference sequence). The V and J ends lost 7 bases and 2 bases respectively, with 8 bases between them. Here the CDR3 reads CSEGRNTEAFF. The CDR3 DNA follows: TGCAGTGAGGGGCGAAACACTGAAGCTTTCTTT.

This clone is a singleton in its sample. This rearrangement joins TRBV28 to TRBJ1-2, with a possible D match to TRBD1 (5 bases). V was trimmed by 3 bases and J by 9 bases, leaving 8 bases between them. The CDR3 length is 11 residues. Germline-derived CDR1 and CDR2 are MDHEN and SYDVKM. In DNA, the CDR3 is TGTGCCAGCAGTTTGGGGGGTAGCTACACCTTC. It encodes CASSLGGSYTF.

CDR3 bases: TGTGCCAGCAGCTTAACTCGACAGCTTAGCTCCTACGAGCAGTACTTC. Protein sequence: CASSLTRQLSSYEQYF. V and J are TRBV7-2 and TRBJ2-7; possibly TRBD1 for D (5 bases). Germline V gene data show CDR1 as SGHTA and CDR2 as FQGNSA. CDR3 length: 16 residues. Between the trimmed V and J ends, which lost 2 bases and 0 bases, there was a span of 14 bases.

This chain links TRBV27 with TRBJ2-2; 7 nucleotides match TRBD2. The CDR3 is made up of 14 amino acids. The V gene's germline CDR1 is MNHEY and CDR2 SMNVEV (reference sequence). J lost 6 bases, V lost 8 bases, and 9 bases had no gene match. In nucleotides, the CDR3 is TGTGCCAGCCGCCGACTAGCAGTTCCCGGGGAGCTGTTTTTT. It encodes CASRRLAVPGELFF.